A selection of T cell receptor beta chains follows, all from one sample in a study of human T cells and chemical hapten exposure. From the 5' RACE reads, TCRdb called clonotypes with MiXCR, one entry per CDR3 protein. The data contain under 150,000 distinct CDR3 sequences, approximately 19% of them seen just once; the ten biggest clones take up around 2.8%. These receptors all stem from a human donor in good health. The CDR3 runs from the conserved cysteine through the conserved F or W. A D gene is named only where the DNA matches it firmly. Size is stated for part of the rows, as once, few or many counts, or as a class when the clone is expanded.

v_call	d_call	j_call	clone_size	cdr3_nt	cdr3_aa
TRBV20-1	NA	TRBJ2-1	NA	TGCAGTGCTAGCGGGGGCTCGTACAATGAGCAGTTCTTC	CSASGGSYNEQFF
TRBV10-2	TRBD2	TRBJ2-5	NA	TGCGCCAGCAGTGAGTCAAGAGGCAGCGGGAGGCGGGAAGAGACCCAGTACTTC	CASSESRGSGRREETQYF
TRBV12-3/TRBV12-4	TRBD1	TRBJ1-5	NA	TGTGCCAGCTCCCCGAGAAGTCGGGACAGGCATTTT	CASSPRSRDRHF
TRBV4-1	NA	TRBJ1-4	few	TGCGCCAGCAGCCAAGTCGCATATAATGAAAAACTGTTTTTT	CASSQVAYNEKLFF
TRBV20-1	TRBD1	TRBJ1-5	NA	TGCAGTGCTAGAGACCCCTCTATTCAGGGGGACCAGCCCCAGCATTTT	CSARDPSIQGDQPQHF
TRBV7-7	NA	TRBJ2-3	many	TGTGCTAGCAGCCTGAGGGACCACACAGATACGCAGTATTTT	CASSLRDHTDTQYF
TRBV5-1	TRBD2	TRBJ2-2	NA	TGCGCCAGCAGCCTAGCGGGGAATTCCGGGGAGCTGTTTTTT	CASSLAGNSGELFF
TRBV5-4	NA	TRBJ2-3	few	TGTGCCAGCAGCTCCCGGGCCAGCGATACGCAGTATTTT	CASSSRASDTQYF
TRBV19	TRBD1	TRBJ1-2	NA	TGTGCCAGTAGTATCATTAACCGGGACAGCGATAACTATGGCTACACCTTC	CASSIINRDSDNYGYTF
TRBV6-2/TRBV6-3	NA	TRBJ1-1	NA	TGTGCCAGCAGCCACGGTATAGATTACACTGAAGCTTTCTTT	CASSHGIDYTEAFF
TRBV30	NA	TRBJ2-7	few	TGTGCCTGGAACCGGGACCACGAGCAGTACTTC	CAWNRDHEQYF
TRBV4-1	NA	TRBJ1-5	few	TGCGCCAGCAGCCAAGTCGTGATGGGGGGCAGAGGTCAGCCCCAGCATTTT	CASSQVVMGGRGQPQHF
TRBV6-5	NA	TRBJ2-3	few	TGTGCCAGCAGCCCCCGCTGGCGGACAGATACGCAGTATTTT	CASSPRWRTDTQYF
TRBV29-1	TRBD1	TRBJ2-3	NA	TGCAGCGTTGCTCCCAGGACAGGGGGCAAACTCACAGATACGCAGTATTTT	CSVAPRTGGKLTDTQYF
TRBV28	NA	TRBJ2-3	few	TGTGCCAGCAGTTTATCTGGCGGGTCAGATACGCAGTATTTT	CASSLSGGSDTQYF
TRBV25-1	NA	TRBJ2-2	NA	TGTGCCAGCAGTGAATACAGGGAAGTAGACACCGGGGAGCTGTTTTTT	CASSEYREVDTGELFF
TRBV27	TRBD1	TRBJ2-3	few	TGTGCCAGCACCGGACAGGGTCAAGGTACGCAGTATTTT	CASTGQGQGTQYF
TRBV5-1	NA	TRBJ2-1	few	TGCGCCAGCAGCCCGGACGAACGGCAGTTCTTC	CASSPDERQFF
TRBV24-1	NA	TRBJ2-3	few	TGTGCCACCAGTGATTTGAAGCGCCTAGGCACAGATACGCAGTATTTT	CATSDLKRLGTDTQYF
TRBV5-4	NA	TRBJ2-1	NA	TGTGCCAGCAGCTTGGAGCCCCTCTCCTACAATGAGCAGTTCTTC	CASSLEPLSYNEQFF
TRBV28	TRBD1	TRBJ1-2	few	TGTGCCAGCAGTTATCGGGGACAGGGAAGGTTGGGCTACACCTTC	CASSYRGQGRLGYTF
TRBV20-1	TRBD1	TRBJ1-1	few	TGCAGTGCTAGGCGGGACAGAGGAGGGAACACTGAAGCTTTCTTT	CSARRDRGGNTEAFF
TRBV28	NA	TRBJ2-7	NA	TGTGCCAGCAGTCCGACGGGGAGCGACGAGCAGTACTTC	CASSPTGSDEQYF
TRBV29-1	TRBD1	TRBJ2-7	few	TGCAGCGTTGGAGACAGGGGAACCCCATGGGAGCAGTACTTC	CSVGDRGTPWEQYF
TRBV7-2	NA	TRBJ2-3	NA	TGTGCCAGCAGCCGGGGACGGGATACGCAGTATTTT	CASSRGRDTQYF
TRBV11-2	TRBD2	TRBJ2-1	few	TGTGCCAGCAGCTTTCATAGCGGGAGAACGTCCTACAATGAGCAGTTCTTC	CASSFHSGRTSYNEQFF
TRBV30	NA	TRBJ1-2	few	TGTGCCTGGAGACCGGGACCGAACGCAATCTATGGCTACACCTTC	CAWRPGPNAIYGYTF
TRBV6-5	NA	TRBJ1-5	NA	TGTGCCAGCAGTTACAGGGGTGTCGGTCAGCCCCAGCATTTT	CASSYRGVGQPQHF
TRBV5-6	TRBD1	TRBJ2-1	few	TGTGCCAGCACCCCGGGACAGTCTTACAATGAGCAGTTCTTC	CASTPGQSYNEQFF
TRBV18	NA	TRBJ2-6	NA	TGTGCCAGCTCACCCAGGGTCCTAACTGGGGCCAACGTCCTGACTTTC	CASSPRVLTGANVLTF
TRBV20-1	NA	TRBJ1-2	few	TGCAGTGCGCCCACAGCCCCTCAGGCCTATGGCTACACCTTC	CSAPTAPQAYGYTF
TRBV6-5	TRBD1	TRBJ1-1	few	TGTGCCAGCAGAATGACAGGGGTAGTGAAAACTGAAGCTTTCTTT	CASRMTGVVKTEAFF
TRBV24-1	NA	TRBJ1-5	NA	TGTGCCACCAGTAGTGTAAATCAGCCCCAGCATTTT	CATSSVNQPQHF
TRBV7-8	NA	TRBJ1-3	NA	TGTGCCAGCAGCTTAGCTCACGTTTCTGGAAACACCATATATTTT	CASSLAHVSGNTIYF
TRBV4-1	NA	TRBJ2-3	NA	TGCGCCAGCGCTACTCAAATCGCAGATACGCAGTATTTT	CASATQIADTQYF
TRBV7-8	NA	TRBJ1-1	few	TGTGCCAGCAGCTTAGCGCGCACAGGACCGAACACTGAAGCTTTCTTT	CASSLARTGPNTEAFF
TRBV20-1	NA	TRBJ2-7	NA	TGCAGTGCTCCGGCCAGGGGGGCGATTTCCTACGAGCAGTACTTC	CSAPARGAISYEQYF
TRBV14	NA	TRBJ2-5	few	TGTGCCAGCAGCCAAGAGGGGAGGAGTGGGACCCAGTACTTC	CASSQEGRSGTQYF
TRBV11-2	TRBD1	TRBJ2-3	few	TGTGCCAGCATCCCATGGGACAGGGGGTGGGATACGCAGTATTTT	CASIPWDRGWDTQYF
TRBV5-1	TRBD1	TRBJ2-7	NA	TGCGCCAGCAGCCTCACCGTGACAGGGGGCTACGAGCAGTACTTC	CASSLTVTGGYEQYF
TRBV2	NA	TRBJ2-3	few	TGTGCCAGCAGTCGGCGGGCCACAGATACGCAGTATTTT	CASSRRATDTQYF
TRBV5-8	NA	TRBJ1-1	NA	TGTGCCAGCAGCTTGTATGGAGCTGTCAAGAACACTGAAGCTTTCTTT	CASSLYGAVKNTEAFF
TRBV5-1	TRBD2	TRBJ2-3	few	TGCGCCAGCAGTAGGGAGGGCGGATCAGATACGCAGTATTTT	CASSREGGSDTQYF